This T cell receptor (beta chain) was observed in a study of low-dose radiotherapy and immunotherapy resistance in tumors. First-strand cDNA relied on TRAV- and TRBV-specific primers spanning alpha and beta chains. A constant-region primer paired with the V-primer adapter amplified TCRs over about 19 PCR cycles. The mRNA which had been isolated was amplified by in vitro transcription. MiXCR, applied by TCRdb to the reads, yields one record per CDR3 protein. The sample shows around 100,000 distinct CDR3 sequences, 20% to 25% of them seen only once. Per germline, CDR1 SEHNR and CDR2 FQNEAQ (reference sequence). V was clipped by 8 bases and J by 5 bases, with 16 bases between them. CDR3 length: 14 residues. Time point noted: after trial treatment. Treatment in this sample: LDRT plus nivolumab, ipilimumab, low-dose cyclophosphamide and aspirin (RACIN trial). This clonotype was recorded many times.

This sequence originates from a female donor with ovarian cancer. The specimen was PBMCs, collected after low-dose radiotherapy plus immunotherapy. This chain connects TRBV7-9 to TRBJ2-1, with D tentatively TRBD1 (5 bases). CDR3: CASSRAMVNNEQFF. CDR3 DNA: TGTGCCAGCTCCAGGGCGATGGTTAACAATGAGCAGTTCTTC.